The sample holds many counts of the clone carrying this T cell receptor beta chain. Its specificity is not known. The CDR3 totals 17 residues. The germline CDR1 and CDR2 sequences are SGHTA and FQGNSA. The junction had 12 bases not matched to a gene; V was cut back by 1 base and J by 5 bases. With molecular barcodes, quantitative 5'-RACE was used to make the TCR beta libraries. One entry per CDR3 protein, called by TCRdb with MiXCR from the 5' RACE reads. The table includes over 200,000 distinct CDR3 sequences, about 11% detected once. This sample is drawn from a study of CD8 T cells in ankylosing spondylitis. Study-wide points: Prior work had noted some motif variants in reactive arthritis blood and synovial fluid.

V and J are TRBV7-2 and TRBJ1-1; 8 bases match TRBD1. The sample consisted of blood, either unsorted or a sorted T cell fraction (not recorded which). The TCR comes from a male donor with ankylosing spondylitis or in good health (not recorded which). The CDR3: CASSLGPGQGGGTEAFF. The CDR3 DNA reads TGTGCCAGCAGCTTAGGCCCTGGACAGGGAGGAGGAACTGAAGCTTTCTTT.